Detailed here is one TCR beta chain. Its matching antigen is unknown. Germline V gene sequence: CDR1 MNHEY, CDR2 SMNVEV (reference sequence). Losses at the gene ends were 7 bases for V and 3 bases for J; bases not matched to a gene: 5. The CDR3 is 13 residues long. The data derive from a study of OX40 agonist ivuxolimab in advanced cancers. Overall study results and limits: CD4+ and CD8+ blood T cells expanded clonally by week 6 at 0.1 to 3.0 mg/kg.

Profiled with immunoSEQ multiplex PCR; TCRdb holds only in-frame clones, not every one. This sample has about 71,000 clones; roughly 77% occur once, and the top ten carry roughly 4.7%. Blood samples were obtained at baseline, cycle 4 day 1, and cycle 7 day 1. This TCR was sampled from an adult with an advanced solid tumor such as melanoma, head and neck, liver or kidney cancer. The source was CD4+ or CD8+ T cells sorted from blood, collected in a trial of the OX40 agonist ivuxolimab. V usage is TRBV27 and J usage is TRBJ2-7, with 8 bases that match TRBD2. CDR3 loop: CASTGGNNYEQYF. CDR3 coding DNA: TGTGCCAGCACGGGAGGGAACAACTACGAGCAGTACTTC.